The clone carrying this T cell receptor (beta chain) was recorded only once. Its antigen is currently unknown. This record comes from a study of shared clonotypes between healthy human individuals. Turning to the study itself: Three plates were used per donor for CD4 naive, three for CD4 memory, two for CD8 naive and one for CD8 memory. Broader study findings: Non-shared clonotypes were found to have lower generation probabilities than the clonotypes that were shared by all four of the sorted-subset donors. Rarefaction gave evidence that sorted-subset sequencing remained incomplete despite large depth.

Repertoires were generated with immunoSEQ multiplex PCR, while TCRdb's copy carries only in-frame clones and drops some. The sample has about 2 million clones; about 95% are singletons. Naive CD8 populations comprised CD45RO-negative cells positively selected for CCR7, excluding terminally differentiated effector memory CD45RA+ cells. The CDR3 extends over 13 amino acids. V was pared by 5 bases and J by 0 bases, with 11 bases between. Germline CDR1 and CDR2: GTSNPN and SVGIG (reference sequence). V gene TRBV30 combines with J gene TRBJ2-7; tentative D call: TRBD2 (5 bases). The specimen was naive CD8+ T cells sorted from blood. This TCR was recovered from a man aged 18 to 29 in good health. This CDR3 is CAWGIGSSYEQYF. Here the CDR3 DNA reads TGTGCCTGGGGGATAGGGAGCTCCTACGAGCAGTACTTC.